This TCR beta chain appears in the sequencing data of a study of early stage breast cancer tumors (dated by TCRdb to about 2017). As for the study more broadly: Of the approximately 15 invasive breast tumors, twelve were found to be estrogen receptor-positive, progesterone receptor-positive and HER2-negative. About 65% of the 12 ER+/PR+/HER2- tumors were invasive ductal carcinomas, while the other four were invasive lobular carcinomas. A read coverage of roughly 10-fold per sample was achieved on average. The samples as a whole yielded 2 million to 3 million detected templates, corresponding to 1,100,000 or so unique clonotypes.

As concerns this clone: Its antigen is not yet known. Base qualities are not recorded, but no much larger clone differs from it by a single base.

Two independent genomic DNA replicates were amplified for each sample, with roughly 0.5 ug used for blood and approximately 1.5 ug for tumor or normal breast. TCRB sequencing of genomic DNA was carried out with the ImmunoSeq Intro kit according to the manufacturer's instructions. The multiplex PCR ran for 30 to 40 cycles using proprietary primers and spike-in control sequences for absolute quantification. Single-end 150-bp reads were used to sequence an 87-bp fragment spanning the CDR3 plus the flanking V and J genes. Each lane of an Illumina MiSeq running version 3.0 chemistry carried seven multiplexed samples, with two replicates apiece. As for the authors' bioinformatics: Raw data were processed by the vendor's proprietary pipeline, with both replicates merged into one result per sample. To define clonotypes, the study grouped productive rearrangements that shared the V-gene family, CDR3 amino acid sequence and J-gene segment. Clonality was calculated as 1 minus the normalized Shannon entropy (Pielou evenness) of TCRB abundances. To estimate T cell density, the total number of templates was divided by the number of input cells, which was inferred from the amount of DNA input. Recon was used with default parameters to estimate total repertoire diversity and clonality. Clonotypes with over 0.1% abundance in tumor and at least 32-fold higher abundance in tumor than in normal breast were defined as tumor-enriched. TCRdb limited this immuneACCESS table to in-frame rearrangements with V and J called. A share of clones is missing; checked studies link under half to unresolved V genes, and the rest is unexplained. For V, J and clone size, that table is used; D and trimming come from the DNA. The sample records roughly 30,000 clones, roughly four fifths of which are singletons. About 4.5% of the sample goes to the ten largest clones.

The study profiled bulk TCR beta-chain repertoires in matched peripheral blood, tumor and adjacent normal breast tissue taken from fewer than 20 patients with early-stage breast cancer. Before surgery, about 4.5-11 mL of whole blood was collected into EDTA tubes and then processed within 2 hours. Peripheral blood mononuclear cells were isolated by Ficoll-Paque centrifugation in SepMate-50 tubes. PBMCs were cryopreserved in aliquots of roughly 1.8 to 4 million cells in around 90% FBS with around 10% DMSO and kept in liquid nitrogen. Genomic DNA was extracted with the Qiagen AllPrep DNA/RNA Mini kit. Results and caveats for the whole study, not just this receptor: Chain pairing and functional markers such as CD4, CD8 and FOXP3 were not captured by bulk genomic DNA sequencing of unsorted cells. Enriched TCRB sequences shared across patients were mostly commonly generated sequences, unlikely to play an important role in the tumor microenvironment. Greater similarity was observed between blood and normal breast repertoires than between blood and tumor repertoires, and tumor was distinguished from normal in about 90% of the 16 patients when each tissue was compared with blood. The small cohort size prevented analysis by tumor subtype. Tumors showed roughly 2.3-fold higher T cell density and higher clonality than adjacent normal breast tissue.

There are 17 amino acids in the CDR3, from cysteine to phenylalanine inclusive. Only the CDR3 part of the read is kept: 51 bases, read in frame from the first base. Based on the germline V gene, the CDR1 and CDR2 sequences are SGHAT and FQNNGV. Trimming takes 1 base off V and 4 bases off J; junction bases not matched to a gene: 9. This chain is built from TRBV11-2 and TRBJ2-5; 10 central nucleotides agree with TRBD2. This TCR came from a person aged 35-55 years with breast cancer. The sample comprised blood. The DNA sequence is given as TGTGCCAGCAGCTTAGTGATTGGGGCTAGCGGGGGAGAGACCCAGTACTTC. Its translation reads: CASSLVIGASGGETQYF.